The 10 T cell receptor beta chains below come from one sample, sequenced in a study of T-cell reconstitution after alpha-beta-depleted transplantation in children (dated by TCRdb to 2016 to 2018). The treatment or condition label corresponds to: allogeneic hematopoietic cell transplantation with graft depleted of TCRalphabeta T cells and CD19 B cells. The library was prepared using PCR. Sequencing instrument: Illumina HiSeq 2500. TCR library preparation used molecular barcoding, with unique molecular identifiers applied to normalize quantification of the TCRbeta repertoire. TCRdb trimmed public reads at Q25 via fastp, called clones via MiXCR and kept in-frame beta chains. Records with the same CDR3 protein are collapsed into one entry carrying the most frequent genes and DNA. This sample comprises around 100,000 distinct CDR3 sequences, approximately 10% of them detected only once. The biggest ten clones account for less than 40% of the sample.

This material consisted of PBMCs, taken before TCRalphabeta/CD19-depleted stem cell transplant. These receptors were taken from a boy younger than 10 with acute lymphoblastic leukemia, due to receive a stem cell transplant.

V gene TRBV5-6 combines with J gene TRBJ2-2, with a weak D call TRBD1 (6 bases). V gave up 4 bases and J gave up 11 bases, with 15 bases separating them. Germline V gene lookup returns CDR1 SGHDT and CDR2 YYEEEE. The CDR3 totals 13 residues. As DNA, the CDR3 is TGTGCCAGCAGCCCATGGACAGCTGGTGAGCTGTTTTTT. It specifies CASSPWTAGELFF.

The V and J genes are TRBV3-1 and TRBJ2-5, with D maybe TRBD2 (6 bases). V lost 3 bases and J 1 base, leaving 9 bases between the germline ends. Per germline, CDR1 LGHDT and CDR2 YNNKEL (reference sequence). CDR3 length: 14 amino acids. The DNA for the CDR3 is TGTGCCAGCAGCCAGGGACTCTCCCAAGAGACCCAGTACTTC. The encoded protein is CASSQGLSQETQYF.

Only a few counts were recorded for this clonotype. This chain connects TRBV28 to TRBJ2-1; 8 nucleotides line up with TRBD1. V was pared by 4 bases and J by 9 bases, with 14 bases of the junction left unmatched. Germline V gene sequence: CDR1 MDHEN, CDR2 SYDVKM. The CDR3 has 16 amino acids. CDR3 sequence reads: CASSSRTGQVSGEQFF. DNA of the CDR3: TGTGCCAGCAGTTCCCGGACAGGGCAGGTTTCGGGTGAGCAGTTCTTC. Filled out from reference TRBV28 and TRBJ2-1, the complete variable domain reads DVKVTQSSRYLVKRTGEKVFLECVQDMDHENMFWYRQDPGLGLRLIYFSYDVKMKEKGDIPEGYSVSREKKERFSLILESASTNQTSMYLCASSSRTGQVSGEQFFGPGTRLTVL.

V is TRBV5-4 and J is TRBJ2-2, with 8 positions matching TRBD2. The V segment lost 4 bases and the J segment 5 bases; nucleotides outside the gene matches: 7. The CDR3 is made up of 15 amino acids. Germline V lookup: CDR1 SGHNT, CDR2 YYREEE (reference sequence). The CDR3 sequence is CASSPPGTRTGELFF. The CDR3, as DNA: TGTGCCAGCAGCCCCCCCGGGACTAGGACCGGGGAGCTGTTTTTT.

This clonotype occurred a few times. A read error is likely, as this CDR3 ends without the conserved phenylalanine or tryptophan. The V and J genes are TRBV6-2 or TRBV6-3 and TRBJ2-1; D remains unclear. Looked up from germline, CDR1 is MNHEY and CDR2 is SVGEGT. The CDR3 is made up of 14 amino acids. Trimming took 0 bases from V and 3 from J, leaving 6 bases between them. CDR3 residues: CASSYSRVYNEQFY. The CDR3 DNA follows: TGTGCCAGCAGTTACTCGAGAGTCTACAATGAGCAGTTCTAC.

The V and J genes are TRBV7-2 and TRBJ2-2, with 13 positions matching TRBD2. Germline V gene sequence: CDR1 SGHTA, CDR2 FQGNSA. V was clipped by 4 bases and J by 1 base; unmatched bases: 0. CDR3 length: 16 residues. The CDR3: CASSWTSGRNTGELFF. Written as DNA, the CDR3 is TGTGCCAGCAGCTGGACTAGCGGGAGGAACACCGGGGAGCTGTTTTTT.

The genes are TRBV5-5 and TRBJ2-1, with D maybe TRBD1 (6 bases). The germline V and J ends were trimmed by 0 bases and 7 bases, with 8 bases remaining between them. The CDR3 covers 13 residues. Per germline, CDR1 SGHKS and CDR2 YYEKEE (reference sequence). The CDR3 reads CASSLAGVNEQFF. CDR3 DNA sequence: TGTGCCAGCAGCTTGGCAGGGGTTAATGAGCAGTTCTTC. The full variable domain, its missing parts supplied by reference TRBV5-5 and TRBJ2-1, is DAGVTQSPTHLIKTRGQQVTLRCSPISGHKSVSWYQQVLGQGPQFIFQYYEKEERGRGNFPDRFSARQFPNYSSELNVNALLLGDSALYLCASSLAGVNEQFFGPGTRLTVL.

This clonotype was counted only a few times. The rearrangement uses TRBV11-2 and TRBJ2-3; TRBD2 might be the D (5 bases). CDR1 SGHAT and CDR2 FQNNGV come from the germline V gene. The germline V and J ends were trimmed by 5 bases and 1 base, with 22 bases remaining between them. The CDR3 is made up of 18 amino acids. CDR3 in DNA: TGTGCCAGCAGCCAACGGGCCGTGGGAGCCCAGGGCACAGATACGCAGTATTTT. It is translated as CASSQRAVGAQGTDTQYF.

This clonotype was counted a few times. The V gene is TRBV6-1, the J gene TRBJ1-5; 7 positions agree with TRBD1. There are 15 residues in the CDR3. Trimming removed 7 bases from V and 2 bases from J; junction bases left unmatched: 8. Germline assignment: CDR1 MNHNS and CDR2 SASEGT. The CDR3 protein is CASKEGGSGNQPQHF. CDR3 nucleotide sequence: TGTGCCAGCAAAGAAGGGGGCAGCGGCAATCAGCCCCAGCATTTT.

This clonotype was detected many times. The chain combines TRBV5-1 with TRBJ1-6, with no clear D. The germline CDR1 and CDR2 sequences are SGHRS and YFSETQ. Trimming removed 0 bases at V and 8 bases at J, with 9 bases between. CDR3 length: 14 amino acids. CDR3 nucleotides: TGCGCCAGCAGCTTGGCCTTATTGGATTCACCCCTCCACTTT. This translates into CASSLALLDSPLHF. Combining the CDR3 with reference TRBV5-1 and TRBJ1-6 gives the whole variable domain KAGVTQTPRYLIKTRGQQVTLSCSPISGHRSVSWYQQTPGQGLQFLFEYFSETQRNKGNFPGRFSGRQFSNSRSEMNVSTLELGDSALYLCASSLALLDSPLHFGNGTRLTVT.